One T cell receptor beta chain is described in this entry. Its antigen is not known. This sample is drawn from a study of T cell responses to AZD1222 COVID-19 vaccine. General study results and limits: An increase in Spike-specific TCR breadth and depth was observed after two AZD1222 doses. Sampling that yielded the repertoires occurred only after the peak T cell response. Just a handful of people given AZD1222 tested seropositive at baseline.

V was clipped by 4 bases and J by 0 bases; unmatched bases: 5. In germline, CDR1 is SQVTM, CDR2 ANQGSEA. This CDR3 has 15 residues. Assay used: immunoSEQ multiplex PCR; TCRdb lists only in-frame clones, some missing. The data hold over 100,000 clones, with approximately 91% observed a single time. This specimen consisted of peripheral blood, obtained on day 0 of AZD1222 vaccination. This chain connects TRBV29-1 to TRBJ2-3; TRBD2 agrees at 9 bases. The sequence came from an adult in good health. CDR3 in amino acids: CSVVGGGASTDTQYF. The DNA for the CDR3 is TGCAGCGTTGTAGGCGGGGGGGCTAGCACAGATACGCAGTATTTT.